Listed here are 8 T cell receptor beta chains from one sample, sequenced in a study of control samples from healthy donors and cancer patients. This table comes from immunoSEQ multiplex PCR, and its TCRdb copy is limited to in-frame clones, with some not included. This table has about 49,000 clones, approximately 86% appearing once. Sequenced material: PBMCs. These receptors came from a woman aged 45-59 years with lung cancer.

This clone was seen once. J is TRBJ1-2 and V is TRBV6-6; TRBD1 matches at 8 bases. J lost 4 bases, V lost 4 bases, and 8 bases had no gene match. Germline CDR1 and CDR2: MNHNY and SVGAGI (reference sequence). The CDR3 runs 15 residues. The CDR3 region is CASSSGQGRVYGYTF. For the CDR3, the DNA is TGTGCCAGCAGTTCCGGACAGGGAAGGGTCTATGGCTACACCTTC.

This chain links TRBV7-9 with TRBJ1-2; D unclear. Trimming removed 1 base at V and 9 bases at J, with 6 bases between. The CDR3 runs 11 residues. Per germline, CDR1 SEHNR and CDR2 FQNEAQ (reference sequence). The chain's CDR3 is CASSLDLSYTF. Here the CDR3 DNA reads TGTGCCAGCAGCTTAGACTTGAGCTACACCTTC.

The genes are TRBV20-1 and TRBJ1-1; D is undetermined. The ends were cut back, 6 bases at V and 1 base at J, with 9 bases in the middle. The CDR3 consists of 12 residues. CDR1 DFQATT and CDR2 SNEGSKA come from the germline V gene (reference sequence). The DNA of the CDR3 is TGCAGTGCGAGTAGCCAGAACACTGAAGCTTTCTTT. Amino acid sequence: CSASSQNTEAFF.

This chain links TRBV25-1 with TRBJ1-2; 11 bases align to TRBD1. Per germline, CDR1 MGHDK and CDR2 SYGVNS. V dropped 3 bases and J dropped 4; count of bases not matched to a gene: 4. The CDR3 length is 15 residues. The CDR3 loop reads CASSDPGTGGYGYTF. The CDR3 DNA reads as TGTGCCAGCAGTGACCCCGGGACAGGGGGCTATGGCTACACCTTC.

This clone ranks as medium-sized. The CDR3 sequence: CASSRGPGTGSPLHF. The CDR3 nucleotides read TGCGCCAGCAGCCGGGGGCCGGGGACGGGTTCACCCCTCCACTTT. The chain couples TRBV4-1 to TRBJ1-6; a possible D gene is TRBD1 (6 bases). V shed 4 bases and J shed 9 bases, with 16 bases lying between them. This CDR3 contains 15 residues. Germline-derived CDR1 and CDR2 are MGHRA and YSYEKL.

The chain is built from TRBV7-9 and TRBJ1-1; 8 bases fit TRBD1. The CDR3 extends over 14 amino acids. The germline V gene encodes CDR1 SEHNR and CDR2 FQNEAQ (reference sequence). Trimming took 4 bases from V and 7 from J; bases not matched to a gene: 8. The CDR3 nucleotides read TGTGCCAGCAGCTACCGCGGGACAGGCGGTGAAGCTTTCTTT. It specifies CASSYRGTGGEAFF.

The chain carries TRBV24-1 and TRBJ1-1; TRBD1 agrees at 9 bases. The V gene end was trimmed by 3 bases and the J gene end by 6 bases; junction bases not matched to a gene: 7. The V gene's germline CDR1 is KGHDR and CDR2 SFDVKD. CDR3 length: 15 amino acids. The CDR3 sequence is CATSDGGQGSAEAFF. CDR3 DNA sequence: TGTGCCACCAGTGATGGGGGACAGGGTAGTGCTGAAGCTTTCTTT.

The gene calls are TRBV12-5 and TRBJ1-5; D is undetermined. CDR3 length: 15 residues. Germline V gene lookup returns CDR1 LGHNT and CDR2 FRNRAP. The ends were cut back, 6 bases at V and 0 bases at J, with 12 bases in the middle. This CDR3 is CASGPDWGSNQPQHF. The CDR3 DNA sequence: TGTGCTAGTGGCCCAGATTGGGGTAGCAATCAGCCCCAGCATTTT. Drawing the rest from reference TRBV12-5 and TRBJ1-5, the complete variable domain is DARVTQTPRHKVTEMGQEVTMRCQPILGHNTVFWYRQTMMQGLELLAYFRNRAPLDDSGMPKDRFSAEMPDATLATLKIQPSEPRDSAVYFCASGPDWGSNQPQHFGDGTRLSIL.